The 7 T cell receptor beta chains below come from one sample, sequenced in a study of sequential checkpoint blockade in melanoma. The protocol was immunoSEQ multiplex PCR, while the TCRdb copy is restricted to in-frame clones and leaves out a portion. The sample has about 3,900 clones; approximately 33% are singletons. Treatment of the sample: randomized to nivolumab then ipilimumab (arm A) or the reverse (arm B). Sequenced here: tumor tissue (inferred from file names), sampled from a patient given nivolumab and ipilimumab in sequence. The receptors come from a human donor with melanoma.

This CDR3 reads CASKGQGSQETQYF. Here the CDR3 DNA reads TGTGCCAGCAAGGGGCAGGGTAGCCAAGAGACCCAGTACTTC. The J gene is TRBJ2-5, the V gene TRBV6-8, with D maybe TRBD1 (5 bases). Germline lookup yields CDR1 MNHGY and CDR2 SAAAGT. V lost 7 bases and J lost 1, with 13 bases in between. The CDR3 has 14 amino acids.

CDR3 bases: TGTGCCTGGGCGCACAGGGGGCGCGGGACAGATACGCAGTATTTT. Translated: CAWAHRGRGTDTQYF. The rearrangement joins TRBV30 to TRBJ2-3, with 9 bases aligning to TRBD1. This CDR3 comprises 15 residues. Trimming removed 5 bases from V and 3 bases from J; junction bases left unmatched: 9. The germline V gene has CDR1 GTSNPN and CDR2 SVGIG (reference sequence).

V gene TRBV6-8 combines with J gene TRBJ2-7; D is uncertain. This CDR3 has 14 amino acids. V lost 1 base and J lost 0, with 7 bases in between. Looked up from germline, CDR1 is MNHGY and CDR2 is SAAAGT. The CDR3 nucleotides read TGTGCCAGCAGTTACTGGGGTCCCTCCTACGAGCAGTACTTC. This translates into CASSYWGPSYEQYF.

This clone was seen a few times. The chain has TRBV4-1 and TRBJ1-1, with D hard to call. V dropped 7 bases and J dropped 0 bases, with 9 bases sitting between them. The CDR3 extends over 13 amino acids. Germline lookup yields CDR1 MGHRA and CDR2 YSYEKL. CDR3 bases: TGCGCCAGCAAAAGGTCGATGAACACTGAAGCTTTCTTT. It translates to CASKRSMNTEAFF.

This clone was seen a handful of times. This chain joins TRBV19 and TRBJ1-5, with 10 positions matching TRBD1. Germline trimming cut 6 bases from V and 2 bases from J; bases unmatched to any gene: 4. The CDR3 is 15 amino acids. Germline V lookup: CDR1 LNHDA, CDR2 SQIVND (reference sequence). The DNA of the CDR3 is TGTGCCAGTAGCCCAGACAGGGGGCGCAATCAGCCCCAGCATTTT. It codes for CASSPDRGRNQPQHF.

This clone has a single count. V usage is TRBV10-2 and J usage is TRBJ2-1; D gene uncertain. The CDR3 runs 16 residues. V shed 0 bases and J shed 7 bases, with 16 bases lying between them. The germline V gene encodes CDR1 WSHSY and CDR2 SAAADI. The CDR3 nucleotides are TGCGCCAGCAGTGAGTCGATCAGTCACGATCGGAATGAGCAGTTCTTC. It is translated as CASSESISHDRNEQFF.

This clone has more than one count but fewer than ten. The chain uses TRBV6-8 and TRBJ1-4, with TRBD1 identical over 7 bases. With 4 bases clipped from V and 8 bases from J, the junction kept 7 bases outside the gene matches. This CDR3 spans 14 amino acids. Germline V lookup: CDR1 MNHGY, CDR2 SAAAGT. In nucleotides, the CDR3 is TGTGCCAGCAGTTCGACAGGGTCGGGAGAAAAACTGTTTTTT. The encoded protein is CASSSTGSGEKLFF.